This entry features one T cell receptor beta chain sequence. What it binds is unknown. The CDR3 runs 16 residues. CDR1 is SGHDT, CDR2 YYEEEE, per germline. Trimming removed 0 bases from V and 4 bases from J, with 16 bases in between. The sample is drawn from a study of T cell responses to AZD1222 COVID-19 vaccine. Here immunoSEQ multiplex PCR was the method, and the copy in TCRdb shows in-frame clones only, minus some. The data show more than 90,000 clones, more than 70% seen once. Study-wide points: The study found Spike-specific TCR breadth and depth rose after two AZD1222 doses. Unmutated variant regions are reportedly the target of nearly half of TCRs that are spike-specific.

Sequenced material: peripheral blood, taken on day 0 of AZD1222 vaccination. The receptor was isolated from an adult in good health. The rearrangement links TRBV5-6 to TRBJ1-2; TRBD1 might be the D (5 bases). The CDR3 DNA is TGTGCCAGCAGCTTGGGCTTAGGGGCAGCTTCCTATGGCTACACCTTC. Amino acid sequence: CASSLGLGAASYGYTF.